This TCR beta chain was recovered during a study of T cell responses to AZD1222 COVID-19 vaccine. The germline CDR1 and CDR2 sequences are KGHSH and LQKENI. V lost 2 bases to trimming and J lost 2 bases, with 9 bases between them. The CDR3 covers 14 residues. Sequencing was performed with immunoSEQ multiplex PCR; in TCRdb, only in-frame clones are kept and a portion is missing. This table holds around 83,000 clones, about 92% found once. With regard to this clone: The antigen is not known.

Study findings and constraints: Donors in the cohort were predominantly white British and more often female, and clonal diversity was possibly underestimated. At 160-218 and 743-854, vaccine-associated CD4 TCRs were dominant, and they spanned spike.

The chain carries TRBV18 and TRBJ2-5; D not certain. This sample comprised peripheral blood, obtained on day 0 of AZD1222 vaccination. The source of this sequence is an adult in good health. DNA of the CDR3: TGTGCCAGCTCACCATTCGAGGATCAAGAGACCCAGTACTTC. The encoded protein is CASSPFEDQETQYF.